The present T cell receptor beta chain was sequenced within a study of control samples from healthy donors and cancer patients. The CDR3 is 12 amino acids. The data were produced by immunoSEQ multiplex PCR, yet TCRdb's version contains in-frame clones alone and is incomplete. The sample contains roughly 220,000 clones, around 94% of which appear only once. The genes are TRBV12-2 and TRBJ2-2. TRBV12-2 is classified as a pseudogene. The clonotype comes from a man aged 50 or older in good health. The sample taken for sequencing was blood. The CDR3 DNA follows: TGTGCAAGTCGAGTAAGGACCGGGGAGCTGTTTTTT. Its protein product is CASRVRTGELFF.